These 28 T cell receptor beta chains originate from one sample sequenced in a study of T-cell memory formation after mild COVID-19. TCRdb redid the calling of the 5' RACE reads with MiXCR, one entry per CDR3 protein. The table includes approximately 570,000 distinct CDR3 sequences, 18% detected once. Material: PBMCs or a T cell subset sorted from them (not recorded which). The receptors derive from an adult woman who had mild COVID-19 (a few samples of this study predate the infection). Cell type and time point are not known.

V is TRBV6-1 and J is TRBJ2-3; TRBD1 aligns across 8 bases. The CDR3 is 15 amino acids. From germline, CDR1 is MNHNS and CDR2 SASEGT. The CDR3 protein is CASGTGTGLTDTQYF. As DNA, the CDR3 is TGTGCATCCGGTACCGGGACAGGTCTCACAGATACGCAGTATTTT.

The sample holds a few counts of this clonotype. In DNA form, the CDR3 reads TGTGCCAGCAGTTCGGGACTAGTGAAGAACATTCAGTACTTC. It is translated as CASSSGLVKNIQYF. The chain couples TRBV6-5 to TRBJ2-4, with 8 bases that match TRBD2. Trimming took 4 bases from V and 7 from J; bases not matched to a gene: 6. CDR3 length equals 14 residues. Germline V gives CDR1 MNHEY, CDR2 SVGAGI.

The table lists this clonotype with a few counts. The chain couples TRBV7-6 to TRBJ1-2; possibly TRBD1 for D (6 bases). Germline CDR1 and CDR2: SGHVS and FNYEAQ. V dropped 1 base and J dropped 2 bases, with 8 bases sitting between them. This CDR3 has 14 amino acids. CDR3 sequence (DNA): TGTGCCAGCAGCTTAGAGACAGGCAACTATGGCTACACCTTC. Amino acids: CASSLETGNYGYTF.

This clonotype was counted a few times. The J gene is TRBJ2-3, the V gene TRBV24-1, with 10 bases fitting TRBD1. CDR3 length equals 16 residues. V shed 3 bases, J shed 6 bases, and the junction held 8 bases outside the gene matches. Per germline, CDR1 KGHDR and CDR2 SFDVKD. This CDR3 reads CATSDPRTGGTDTQYF. The CDR3 region has the DNA TGTGCCACCAGTGATCCCCGGACAGGGGGGACGGATACGCAGTATTTT.

This sequence joins TRBV7-9 and TRBJ1-5; the D is unclear. The CDR3 extends over 12 amino acids. The V gene's germline CDR1 is SEHNR and CDR2 FQNEAQ (reference sequence). Between the trimmed V and J ends, which lost 2 bases and 11 bases, there was a span of 10 bases. DNA of the CDR3: TGTGCCAGCAGCTTACAAGGCCAGACCCAGCATTTT. This gives the protein CASSLQGQTQHF.

The gene calls are TRBV4-1 and TRBJ1-1; D might be TRBD1 (6 bases). The V gene lost 1 base and the J gene lost 2 bases, with 17 bases spanning the gap. This CDR3 region has 17 residues. In germline, CDR1 is MGHRA, CDR2 YSYEKL. This CDR3 reads CASSQGVETGVNTEAFF. The DNA for the CDR3 is TGCGCCAGCAGCCAAGGGGTTGAGACAGGAGTTAACACTGAAGCTTTCTTT.

This clonotype occurred a few times. The chain recombines TRBV7-9 with TRBJ2-1, with 15 bases identical to TRBD2. This CDR3 comprises 15 residues. Unmatched junction bases numbered 7, after V lost 6 bases and J lost 10 bases. In germline, CDR1 is SEHNR, CDR2 FQNEAQ (reference sequence). The CDR3 DNA follows: TGTGCCAGCAGTTTTCCGGGACTAGCGGGAGGCGAGCAGTTCTTC. The encoded protein is CASSFPGLAGGEQFF. Complete variable domain (other parts from reference TRBV7-9 and TRBJ2-1): DTGVSQNPRHKITKRGQNVTFRCDPISEHNRLYWYRQTLGQGPEFLTYFQNEAQLEKSRLLSDRFSAERPKGSFSTLEIQRTEQGDSAMYLCASSFPGLAGGEQFFGPGTRLTVL.

This chain uses TRBV7-3 with TRBJ2-2; 7 bases match TRBD1. CDR1 is SGHTA and CDR2 is FQGTGA in the germline V gene. The CDR3 has 17 residues. V lost 1 base to trimming and J lost 1 base; unmatched junction nucleotides: 6. The CDR3 reads CASSLIKSGGNTGELFF. The CDR3 region has the DNA TGTGCCAGCAGCTTAATTAAGTCAGGGGGGAACACCGGGGAGCTGTTTTTT. The full variable domain, its missing parts supplied by reference TRBV7-3 and TRBJ2-2, is GAGVSQTPSNKVTEKGKYVELRCDPISGHTALYWYRQSLGQGPEFLIYFQGTGAADDSGLPNDRFFAVRPEGSVSTLKIQRTERGDSAVYLCASSLIKSGGNTGELFFGEGSRLTVL.

This clonotype was detected a few times. The V call is TRBV6-2 or TRBV6-3, the J call TRBJ1-6; D unclear. The CDR3 has 16 residues. V was clipped by 2 bases and J by 10 bases, with 18 bases between them. Germline-derived CDR1 and CDR2 are MNHEY and SVGEGT. CDR3: CASSYVGRMIGSPLHF. The DNA of the CDR3 is TGTGCCAGCAGTTACGTCGGCAGAATGATAGGGTCACCCCTCCACTTT.

This clonotype was found a few times. The V and J genes are TRBV10-3 and TRBJ1-5, with 9 bases identical to TRBD1. The ends lost 3 bases at V and 4 bases at J; junction bases unmatched: 7. This CDR3 is built from 16 residues. Germline CDR1 reads ENHRY; CDR2 reads SYGVKD. The CDR3 DNA follows: TGTGCCATCAGTGATTCGTGGACAGGGGTTAATCAGCCCCAGCATTTT. Translating it yields CAISDSWTGVNQPQHF.

The chain joins TRBV21-1 to TRBJ2-7; the table's D call of TRBD1 was not tested on the DNA. TRBV21-1 is classified as a pseudogene. This CDR3 comprises 17 residues. The CDR3 sequence: CASSKTEGTGHPKSWSF. In DNA, the CDR3 is TGTGCCAGCAGCAAAACCGAAGGGACAGGGCATCCTAAAAGTTGGTCCTTC.

This clonotype appeared many times. The rearrangement links TRBV7-2 to TRBJ2-2; no clear D. Trimming left V 3 bases short and J 0 bases short, with 14 bases between. The CDR3 totals 17 residues. Germline CDR1 SGHTA, CDR2 FQGNSA. CDR3 sequence: CASSFNFVGANTGELFF. The CDR3 DNA follows: TGTGCCAGCAGCTTTAACTTTGTAGGCGCGAACACCGGGGAGCTGTTTTTT.

Written as DNA, the CDR3 is TGTGCCAGCACTCCCCTCGGGGCGGGGACGTGGGAGACCCAGTACTTC. This sequence encodes CASTPLGAGTWETQYF. The gene calls are TRBV7-2 and TRBJ2-5, with a weak D call TRBD2 (6 bases). Germline V CDR1 and CDR2: SGHTA, FQGNSA. V was trimmed by 7 bases and J by 5 bases, leaving 23 bases between them. The length of the CDR3 is 16 residues.

A remark on this clonotype: This may be a read error, as it is one base from a much larger clone. The gene calls are TRBV5-1 and TRBJ2-7; D uncertain. CDR3 length equals 16 residues. Germline values: CDR1 SGHRS, CDR2 YFSETQ. The CDR3 sequence is CPSSLEGRTSGYEQYF. Here the CDR3 DNA reads TGCCCCAGCAGCTTGGAAGGCCGGACCTCCGGATACGAGCAGTACTTC.

This clonotype has just a few counts. The chain employs TRBV10-3 and TRBJ2-7; D is possibly TRBD2 (6 bases). The CDR3 length is 14 residues. The V and J ends lost 3 bases and 5 bases respectively, with 14 bases between them. From germline, CDR1 is ENHRY and CDR2 SYGVKD. CDR3 in amino acids: CAISDPGEVDEQYF. In DNA, the CDR3 is TGTGCCATCAGTGATCCCGGGGAGGTCGACGAGCAGTACTTC.

The V call is TRBV6-2 or TRBV6-3, the J call TRBJ2-3; 8 nucleotides align to TRBD2. The CDR3 spans 15 residues. J lost 3 bases, V lost 7 bases, and 9 bases had no gene match. From germline, CDR1 is MNHEY and CDR2 SVGEGT. The CDR3 DNA reads as TGTGCCAGCACCTCACTAGCGGAACTTACAGATACGCAGTATTTT. It yields the protein CASTSLAELTDTQYF.

This clonotype was counted between two and nine times. The chain recombines TRBV20-1 with TRBJ2-1; D is perhaps TRBD1 (6 bases). In germline, CDR1 is DFQATT, CDR2 SNEGSKA (reference sequence). This CDR3 is built from 13 residues. Trimming stripped 5 bases from V and 2 bases from J, with 10 bases between. The CDR3: CSAWDNTYNEQFF. The CDR3 bases are TGCAGTGCTTGGGACAATACCTACAATGAGCAGTTCTTC.

This clonotype was counted between two and nine times. The rearrangement links TRBV6-6 to TRBJ2-4, with 11 bases identical to TRBD1. There are 16 residues in the CDR3. V trimming: 4 bases; J trimming: 1 base; junction bases outside the gene matches: 3. The germline CDR1 and CDR2 sequences are MNHNY and SVGAGI (reference sequence). The DNA of the CDR3 is TGTGCCAGCAGTTCGGGACAGGGGGATGCCAAAAACATTCAGTACTTC. It codes for CASSSGQGDAKNIQYF.

V and J are TRBV15 and TRBJ1-1, with D perhaps matching TRBD1 (5 bases). Trimming stripped 0 bases from V and 11 bases from J, with 16 bases between. This CDR3 is 14 amino acids long. Germline values: CDR1 LNHNV, CDR2 YYDKDF (reference sequence). The CDR3 nucleotides read TGTGCCACCAGCAGAGACAGGGTTTTCTTGTACGCTTTCTTT. Protein product: CATSRDRVFLYAFF. Complete variable domain (other parts from reference TRBV15 and TRBJ1-1): DAMVIQNPRYQVTQFGKPVTLSCSQTLNHNVMYWYQQKSSQAPKLLFHYYDKDFNNEADTPDNFQSRRPNTSFCFLDIRSPGLGDTAMYLCATSRDRVFLYAFFGQGTRLTVV.

This clonotype was recorded a few times. This rearrangement joins TRBV5-5 to TRBJ2-4; 9 nucleotides agree with TRBD1. This CDR3 contains 16 residues. J lost 4 bases, V lost 4 bases, and 9 bases had no gene match. The germline CDR1 and CDR2 sequences are SGHKS and YYEKEE (reference sequence). CDR3 residues: CASSPEGQGIKNIQYF. In DNA, the CDR3 is TGTGCCAGCAGCCCCGAGGGACAGGGAATAAAAAACATTCAGTACTTC.

This clonotype has a handful of counts. The genes are TRBV30 and TRBJ2-1, with D unclear. The V end was cut by 0 bases, the J end by 0 bases, with 6 bases between. Per the germline V gene, CDR1 is GTSNPN and CDR2 is SVGIG (reference sequence). The CDR3 runs 14 residues. The DNA for the CDR3 is TGTGCCTGGAGTGTACTAAGCTCCTACAATGAGCAGTTCTTC. Protein sequence: CAWSVLSSYNEQFF.

The chain uses TRBV9 and TRBJ1-1, with 7 bases aligning to TRBD1. Germline CDR1 and CDR2: SGDLS and YYNGEE. V gave up 2 bases and J gave up 7 bases; unmatched junction bases: 8. The CDR3 length is 14 residues. This CDR3 is CASSVTGEFGEAFF. The CDR3 DNA sequence: TGTGCCAGCAGCGTCACAGGGGAATTTGGTGAAGCTTTCTTT. Variable domain in full (rest from reference TRBV9 and TRBJ1-1): DSGVTQTPKHLITATGQRVTLRCSPRSGDLSVYWYQQSLDQGLQFLIQYYNGEERAKGNILERFSAQQFPDLHSELNLSSLELGDSALYFCASSVTGEFGEAFFGQGTRLTVV.

This rearrangement joins TRBV7-8 to TRBJ1-1; TRBD1 aligns across 9 bases. Trimming took 1 base from V and 1 from J; bases not matched to a gene: 4. The germline CDR1 and CDR2 sequences are SGHVS and FQNEAQ. This CDR3 contains 16 residues. CDR3 bases: TGTGCCAGCAGCTTAGACAGGGGGCTCCCGAACACTGAAGCTTTCTTT. It yields the protein CASSLDRGLPNTEAFF.

The V and J genes are TRBV11-2 and TRBJ2-2; D tentatively fits TRBD1 or TRBD2 (5 bases each). Germline V gene lookup returns CDR1 SGHAT and CDR2 FQNNGV. The CDR3 is made up of 16 amino acids. V lost 11 bases, J lost 4 bases, and 23 bases lay in between. The CDR3 protein is CAVATGTTTRTGELFF. CDR3 nucleotide sequence: TGTGCCGTGGCCACCGGGACCACTACCCGCACCGGGGAGCTGTTTTTT.

This clonotype was counted many times. In DNA form, the CDR3 reads TGCGCCAGCAGCTTTGGGACAGGGACCTACGAGCAGTACTTC. Amino acid sequence: CASSFGTGTYEQYF. This chain links TRBV5-1 with TRBJ2-7, with 9 bases identical to TRBD1. The J segment lost 2 bases and the V segment lost 2 bases, leaving 2 bases of the junction unmatched. The germline V gene encodes CDR1 SGHRS and CDR2 YFSETQ. The CDR3 runs to 14 residues.

The chain has TRBV12-3 or TRBV12-4 and TRBJ2-5, with a possible D match to TRBD1 (6 bases). CDR3 length: 15 residues. Deletions cut 2 bases from V and 5 bases from J, with 15 bases between. The CDR3 reads CASSLPSGAGETQYF. For the CDR3, the DNA is TGTGCCAGCAGTTTACCCTCAGGGGCCGGGGAGACCCAGTACTTC.

This clonotype was detected a few times. The chain combines TRBV9 with TRBJ2-2; no firm D call. This CDR3 has 16 residues. Trimming took off 0 bases at V and 1 base at J, with 10 bases between the two ends. Germline V gene lookup returns CDR1 SGDLS and CDR2 YYNGEE. This CDR3 reads CASSVASGMNTGELFF. The CDR3 region has the DNA TGTGCCAGCAGCGTAGCCAGTGGGATGAACACCGGGGAGCTGTTTTTT.

V gene TRBV7-2 combines with J gene TRBJ2-7, with a possible D match to TRBD2 (5 bases). The CDR3 runs 13 residues. Germline values: CDR1 SGHTA, CDR2 FQGNSA. Deletions cut 5 bases from V and 6 bases from J, with 14 bases between. The CDR3 nucleotides read TGTGCCAGCAGCCTTACCCCCCTAGCCGAGCAGTACTTC. Protein product: CASSLTPLAEQYF. The entire variable domain, with the rest obtained from reference TRBV7-2 and TRBJ2-7, is as follows: GAGVSQSPSNKVTEKGKDVELRCDPISGHTALYWYRQSLGQGLEFLIYFQGNSAPDKSGLPSDRFSAERTGGSVSTLTIQRTQQEDSAVYLCASSLTPLAEQYFGPGTRLTVT.